The clone carrying this T cell receptor beta chain was picked up a small number of times. The data belong to a study of blood T cell repertoires in COVID-19. The wider study: Some COVID-19 samples were acute and others convalescent; all came from the United States, Italy and Spain. In each case, the material was cDNA or gDNA derived from T cells, B-cell-depleted T cells, or PBMCs.

Profiled with immunoSEQ multiplex PCR; TCRdb holds only in-frame clones, not every one. The sample yields 150,000 to 200,000 clones, around 82% seen once. Clinical history as reported by participants underpinned cohort assignment. Sequenced input: PBMCs or T cells enriched from blood (not recorded which). This TCR came from a man between 40 and 49 years old who had recovered from COVID-19.

This chain's CDR3 is CASSLIGTGGNSPLHF. CDR3 sequence (DNA): TGTGCCAGCAGCTTAATCGGGACAGGAGGGAATTCACCCCTCCACTTT. The chain employs TRBV7-3 and TRBJ1-6; 8 positions match TRBD1. Germline V lookup: CDR1 SGHTA, CDR2 FQGTGA. The CDR3 contains 16 residues. V lost 1 base, J lost 7 bases, and 6 bases stayed unmatched.